This TCR beta chain comes out of a study of T-cell memory formation after mild COVID-19 (dated by TCRdb to the early 2020s). Regarding the research as a whole: TCR sequence clusters from the two donors were found to be largely donor specific. In a couple of donors, T-cell clones that expanded and contracted after mild COVID-19 were tracked by sequencing TCRalpha and TCRbeta repertoires over time. The cohort was made up of two young adult volunteers, one female and one male, who were previously healthy. Overall study outcomes, separate from this receptor: Only a couple of mild cases were covered by the study, and larger cohorts that include severe cases with pre-infection samples were considered necessary. Balanced CD4/CD8 phenotypes were observed for clones contracting from day 15 to 85, whereas a bias towards CD4+ was observed for a second wave of clones expanding from day 15 to 37. SARS-CoV-2 specificity was not confirmed for the second-wave clones peaking on day 37. Some responding clones were detected in pre-infection memory, suggesting pre-existing cross-reactive memory T cells joined the SARS-CoV-2 response. Contracting CD4+ clones appeared mostly in the CM and EM memory subsets, whereas CD8+ clones were enriched in EMRA.

PBMCs were isolated by Ficoll-Paque density gradient centrifugation. This clonotype has more than one count but fewer than ten. Its target antigen remains unknown. Base-call qualities are not available, and no considerably larger clone is one nucleotide away. The CDR3, from cysteine to phenylalanine, totals 14 residues. Only the CDR3 DNA stays, 42 bases, in frame from base 1. Based on the germline V gene, the CDR1 and CDR2 sequences are SGHVS and FQNEAQ. V is reduced by 1 base and J by 7 bases, leaving a spacing of 13 bases between them. Reads for this sample came from an Illumina NovaSeq 6000. TCRalpha and TCRbeta cDNA libraries were constructed by 5'RACE with constant-segment primers, with sample barcodes and unique molecular identifiers being introduced. RNA was extracted from every sample with Trizol reagent. Library amplification was performed in two PCR steps, and a second sample barcode and Illumina TruSeq adapters were introduced in the second step. Libraries were sequenced on an Illumina NovaSeq with 2 x 150 bp paired-end reads. The paper's processing steps were these. Demultiplexing of reads and collapsing into UMI-guided consensus sequences were performed with migec v1.2.7. Using mixcr v2.1.11, the UMI consensuses were aligned to TRA and TRB V and J templates and assembled into clonotypes. A clonotype was counted as expanded or contracted only if both edgeR and NoisET called the change significant, with noise models trained on biological replicates. For edgeR calls, the cutoffs were a false discovery rate-adjusted p below 0.01 and a log2 fold-change threshold of 1. As an exploratory analysis of dynamics, max-normalized trajectories of the 1000 most abundant clonotypes were examined with PCA combined with hierarchical clustering. Each responding clone was given a CD4 or CD8 phenotype based on the CD4+ and CD8+ repertoires, which had been sequenced separately. In-frame beta chains were kept once TCRdb had trimmed the public reads at Q25 with fastp and called clones with MiXCR. Each entry is one CDR3 protein sequence, shown with its most common DNA and genes. The V and J calls here are based on TCRdb, not the publication. Recorded for this sample are a few hundred thousand distinct CDR3 sequences; about a sixth of them occurred a single time. The ten largest make up roughly 23% of the sample.

The chain joins TRBV7-8 to TRBJ2-5, and the D gene may be TRBD2, 6 bases matching. This clonotype was obtained from a man between 18 and 29 years old who had mild COVID-19 (a few samples of this study predate the infection). The sample titles of this study are shuffled in the database, so cell type and time point are left out; the donor was told from shared clones. Sequencing was performed on PBMCs or a T cell subset sorted from them (not recorded which). The CDR3 region: CASSLEGRRATQYF. The DNA is as follows: TGTGCCAGCAGCTTAGAGGGCAGGAGGGCGACCCAGTACTTC.